Below are 27 T cell receptor beta chains sequenced from a single sample in a study of cytomegalovirus exposure and HLA in healthy donors. The PCR made use of 60 Vbeta and 13 Jbeta primers. Here immunoSEQ multiplex PCR was the method, and the copy in TCRdb shows in-frame clones only, minus some. The sample shows about 98,000 clones, around 73% of them seen only once. The source material was PBMCs. These receptors were obtained from a female donor in good health and CMV-seronegative.

By share, this clone ranks as medium-sized (0.01 to 0.1%). This chain uses TRBV7-9 with TRBJ2-3; 10 bases match TRBD1. The CDR3 totals 16 residues. Germline V CDR1 and CDR2: SEHNR, FQNEAQ (reference sequence). J lost 1 base, V lost 6 bases, and 7 bases had no gene match. The chain's CDR3 is CASSSPGTGGTDTQYF. In DNA form, the CDR3 reads TGTGCCAGCAGTTCCCCCGGGACAGGGGGCACAGATACGCAGTATTTT.

This rearrangement joins TRBV27 to TRBJ1-6, with TRBD1 as a possible D gene (6 bases). V was pared by 0 bases and J by 7 bases, with 13 bases between. This CDR3 spans 16 amino acids. Looked up from germline, CDR1 is MNHEY and CDR2 is SMNVEV (reference sequence). The CDR3 coding sequence is TGTGCCAGCAGTTTATCCCTGGGGGCTAACAATTCACCCCTCCACTTT. Translated: CASSLSLGANNSPLHF.

The chain has TRBV12-5 and TRBJ1-4, with D unclear. The germline V and J ends were trimmed by 3 bases and 0 bases, with 14 bases remaining between them. The CDR3 is 17 residues long. Germline values: CDR1 LGHNT, CDR2 FRNRAP. Here the CDR3 DNA reads TGTGCTAGTGGTTTCACGTTAACAGAAGCAACTAATGAAAAACTGTTTTTT. Its protein is CASGFTLTEATNEKLFF.

This clone was seen more than once but under ten times. CDR3 bases: TGTGCCAGCTCACCCTCTAACCCAGGGAACTATGGCTACACCTTC. Its protein is CASSPSNPGNYGYTF. The J gene is TRBJ1-2, the V gene TRBV18; tentatively, D is TRBD1 (5 bases). V was cut by 3 bases and J by 2 bases, with 13 bases left in between. This CDR3 contains 15 residues. Germline assignment: CDR1 KGHSH and CDR2 LQKENI.

V usage is TRBV27 and J usage is TRBJ2-2; no clear D gene. The CDR3 contains 17 residues. V lost 6 bases to trimming and J lost 5 bases, with 22 bases between them. Germline-derived CDR1 and CDR2 are MNHEY and SMNVEV (reference sequence). In DNA form, the CDR3 reads TGTGCCAGCAGACCGAAGAGATCGACCAGACATACCGGGGAGCTGTTTTTT. This gives the protein CASRPKRSTRHTGELFF.

This chain uses TRBV7-9 with TRBJ1-1; D is perhaps TRBD1 (6 bases). CDR1 is SEHNR, CDR2 FQNEAQ, per germline (reference sequence). The ends were cut back, 6 bases at V and 5 bases at J, with 13 bases in the middle. CDR3 length: 13 amino acids. For the CDR3, the DNA is TGTGCCAGCAGTCCAGGGGTGAGGACTGAAGCTTTCTTT. This gives the protein CASSPGVRTEAFF.

CDR3 loop: CASSHGQQETQYF. CDR3 DNA sequence: TGTGCCAGCAGCCACGGACAGCAAGAGACCCAGTACTTC. V usage is TRBV7-3 and J usage is TRBJ2-5; tentatively, D is TRBD1 (6 bases). The germline V gene encodes CDR1 SGHTA and CDR2 FQGTGA. V lost 5 bases and J 2 bases, leaving 9 bases between the germline ends. CDR3 length: 13 residues.

The V call is TRBV6-8, the J call TRBJ1-1; weak D call: TRBD1 (6 bases). The V end lost 3 bases, the J end lost 3 bases, and 29 bases lay between the germline ends. Germline V gene sequence: CDR1 MNHGY, CDR2 SAAAGT. The CDR3 totals 20 residues. The CDR3 loop reads CASSYCSPQGLAREDTEAFF. The CDR3, as DNA: TGTGCCAGCAGTTATTGCTCCCCACAGGGCCTCGCCCGTGAGGACACTGAAGCTTTCTTT.

This clone was recorded once. CDR3 sequence reads: CASSLLLSYEQYF. For the CDR3, the DNA is TGTGCCAGCAGCTTACTACTCTCCTACGAGCAGTACTTC. The chain is built from TRBV11-2 and TRBJ2-7; D gene uncertain. Germline loops: CDR1 SGHAT, CDR2 FQNNGV. The CDR3 runs to 13 residues. Trimming shortened V by 2 bases and J by 0 bases, and 5 bases separated the two germline ends. The variable domain in full, with the rest retrieved from reference TRBV11-2 and TRBJ2-7, is EAGVAQSPRYKIIEKRQSVAFWCNPISGHATLYWYQQILGQGPKLLIQFQNNGVVDDSQLPKDRFSAERLKGVDSTLKIQPAKLEDSAVYLCASSLLLSYEQYFGPGTRLTVT.

This chain uses TRBV27 with TRBJ2-7; the D gene is possibly TRBD1 (6 bases). Germline CDR1 MNHEY, CDR2 SMNVEV (reference sequence). The CDR3 length is 14 residues. V lost 3 bases and J 1 base, leaving 10 bases between the germline ends. The CDR3 DNA reads TGTGCCAGCAGTTTCTCAGGGGCGTCCTACGAGCAGTACTTC. Residues: CASSFSGASYEQYF.

The chain carries TRBV7-9 and TRBJ2-5, with D possibly being TRBD1 (5 bases). The CDR3 has 15 residues. Germline V gene data show CDR1 as SEHNR and CDR2 as FQNEAQ (reference sequence). The V gene lost 2 bases and the J gene lost 0 bases, with 10 bases spanning the gap. The CDR3 region is CASSLRPRDQETQYF. CDR3 DNA: TGTGCCAGCAGCTTACGACCCAGGGACCAAGAGACCCAGTACTTC.

V and J are TRBV5-1 and TRBJ2-5, with D hard to call. Between the trimmed V and J ends, which lost 0 bases and 5 bases, there was a span of 11 bases. The CDR3 has 14 residues. Germline V lookup: CDR1 SGHRS, CDR2 YFSETQ. The CDR3 protein is CASSLAGHTETQYF. The CDR3 nucleotides are TGCGCCAGCAGCTTGGCGGGTCACACGGAGACCCAGTACTTC. The full variable domain, its missing parts supplied by reference TRBV5-1 and TRBJ2-5, is KAGVTQTPRYLIKTRGQQVTLSCSPISGHRSVSWYQQTPGQGLQFLFEYFSETQRNKGNFPGRFSGRQFSNSRSEMNVSTLELGDSALYLCASSLAGHTETQYFGPGTRLLVL.

The V and J genes are TRBV4-3 and TRBJ1-1; 9 bases are shared with TRBD1. The CDR3 has 17 amino acids. CDR1 is LGHNA, CDR2 YSLEER, per germline. V gave up 4 bases and J gave up 1 base; unmatched junction bases: 10. CDR3 sequence reads: CASSPRTPGQGNTEAFF. The CDR3 DNA follows: TGCGCCAGCAGCCCCCGGACGCCGGGACAGGGGAACACTGAAGCTTTCTTT.

The chain combines TRBV7-9 with TRBJ2-7; tentative D call: TRBD2 (5 bases). The CDR3 extends over 15 amino acids. Germline CDR1 is SEHNR and CDR2 is FQNEAQ (reference sequence). The V end was cut by 2 bases, the J end by 2 bases, with 13 bases between. This CDR3 reads CASSLSLAETYEQYF. The DNA for the CDR3 is TGTGCCAGCAGCTTAAGTCTAGCCGAGACCTACGAGCAGTACTTC.

J is TRBJ2-7 and V is TRBV7-9, with a tentative D call TRBD2 (6 bases). Germline CDR1 and CDR2: SEHNR and FQNEAQ (reference sequence). The CDR3 runs to 15 residues. V dropped 5 bases and J dropped 5 bases, with 19 bases sitting between them. CDR3 sequence: CASSQSLWGVNEQYF. The CDR3 DNA follows: TGTGCCAGCAGCCAATCCCTTTGGGGGGTGAACGAGCAGTACTTC.

V gene TRBV18 combines with J gene TRBJ2-7, with 9 bases that match TRBD2. Unmatched junction bases numbered 1, after V lost 0 bases and J lost 4 bases. The CDR3 has 14 residues. In germline, CDR1 is KGHSH, CDR2 LQKENI. The CDR3 region is CASSPPSGSYEQYF. CDR3 coding DNA: TGTGCCAGCTCACCACCTAGCGGGAGTTACGAGCAGTACTTC.

This clone was counted a single time. The chain carries TRBV19 and TRBJ1-1; no clear D. The V end was cut by 7 bases, the J end by 3 bases, with 12 bases between. Per germline, CDR1 LNHDA and CDR2 SQIVND (reference sequence). The CDR3 length is 13 residues. DNA for the CDR3: TGTGCCAGTACCTTGACGGGATACACTGAAGCTTTCTTT. Protein: CASTLTGYTEAFF.

CDR3 region: CASSQIGQGENTEAFF. CDR3 bases: TGCGCCAGCAGCCAAATAGGACAGGGGGAAAACACTGAAGCTTTCTTT. The chain carries TRBV4-1 and TRBJ1-1; TRBD1 matches 10 bases. With 2 bases clipped from V and 2 bases from J, the junction kept 5 bases outside the gene matches. CDR1 MGHRA and CDR2 YSYEKL come from the germline V gene. The CDR3 has 16 amino acids.

This rearrangement joins TRBV19 to TRBJ2-4; 10 bases match TRBD2. Germline V lookup: CDR1 LNHDA, CDR2 SQIVND (reference sequence). Losses at the gene ends were 1 base for V and 6 bases for J; bases not matched to a gene: 0. CDR3 size: 14 residues. The CDR3 DNA sequence: TGTGCCAGTAGTATAGGACTAGCGGGAAACATTCAGTACTTC. It is translated as CASSIGLAGNIQYF.

This clone was counted between two and nine times. This chain connects TRBV25-1 to TRBJ1-2; tentatively, D is TRBD1 (6 bases). This CDR3 has 14 residues. Germline V gives CDR1 MGHDK, CDR2 SYGVNS. The V end was cut by 1 base, the J end by 8 bases, with 14 bases between. The CDR3 DNA follows: TGTGCCAGCAGTGAATGGAGACAGGCCTGGGGCTACACCTTC. This encodes CASSEWRQAWGYTF.

The rearrangement links TRBV9 to TRBJ1-5, with D perhaps TRBD1 (5 bases). Germline V gives CDR1 SGDLS, CDR2 YYNGEE. The CDR3 contains 15 residues. V dropped 0 bases and J dropped 2 bases, with 9 bases sitting between them. The CDR3 DNA follows: TGTGCCAGCAGCGTAGGGGGGGTCGGCAATCAGCCCCAGCATTTT. Its protein is CASSVGGVGNQPQHF.

The chain links TRBV7-8 to TRBJ2-1; a weak D match, TRBD2 (6 bases). Per germline, CDR1 SGHVS and CDR2 FQNEAQ. The CDR3 is 17 amino acids. The V end lost 2 bases, the J end lost 3 bases, and 17 bases lay between the germline ends. This chain's CDR3 is CASSLRRGEDVYNEQFF. CDR3 sequence (DNA): TGTGCCAGCAGCTTACGGCGCGGGGAGGACGTCTACAATGAGCAGTTCTTC.

This clone was observed a few times. In DNA form, the CDR3 reads TGTGCCAGCAGCGGCGGGGGCCTTATCGGGGAGACCCAGTACTTC. This codes for CASSGGGLIGETQYF. V gene TRBV5-4 combines with J gene TRBJ2-5; D may be TRBD2 (7 bases). V lost 4 bases and J lost 5, with 18 bases in between. Germline assignment: CDR1 SGHNT and CDR2 YYREEE (reference sequence). This CDR3 spans 15 amino acids.

V and J are TRBV4-2 and TRBJ1-2; a weak D match, TRBD1 (6 bases). Trimming cost V 4 bases and J 4 bases, with 19 bases left between them. The CDR3 runs to 16 residues. The germline V gene encodes CDR1 LGHNA and CDR2 YNFKEQ. CDR3 loop: CASSRRTVQTRYGYTF. As DNA, the CDR3 is TGTGCCAGCAGCCGGCGGACAGTCCAGACCCGCTATGGCTACACCTTC.

The chain has TRBV10-2 and TRBJ1-5, with 8 positions matching TRBD1. The junction had 4 bases not matched to a gene; V was cut back by 5 bases and J by 4 bases. Germline CDR1 reads WSHSY; CDR2 reads SAAADI. The CDR3 spans 14 residues. The CDR3 is CASSLTGGNQPQHF. CDR3 nucleotide sequence: TGCGCCAGCAGTCTAACAGGGGGAAATCAGCCCCAGCATTTT.

The chain couples TRBV7-9 to TRBJ2-6; D unclear. The germline V and J ends were trimmed by 2 bases and 1 base, with 6 bases remaining between them. Germline CDR1 reads SEHNR; CDR2 reads FQNEAQ (reference sequence). The CDR3 length is 15 residues. CDR3 nucleotide sequence: TGTGCCAGCAGCTTATCCCTGTCTGGGGCCAACGTCCTGACTTTC. Amino acid sequence: CASSLSLSGANVLTF.

The rearrangement uses TRBV28 and TRBJ2-3, with 14 bases identical to TRBD2. V shed 2 bases, J shed 0 bases, and the junction held 4 bases outside the gene matches. Looked up from germline, CDR1 is MDHEN and CDR2 is SYDVKM. The CDR3 sequence is 18 residues long. The CDR3 loop reads CASSLGWTSGRSTDTQYF. In DNA, the CDR3 is TGTGCCAGCAGTTTAGGGTGGACTAGCGGGAGGAGCACAGATACGCAGTATTTT.